What follows describes a single T cell receptor (beta chain). This sample stems from a study of blood T cell repertoires in COVID-19. Study details: PBMCs, B-cell-depleted T cells, or T cells provided the cDNA or gDNA that made up the material.

TCRdb's copy holds only in-frame clones and misses some; the assay was immunoSEQ multiplex PCR. The table lists about 250,000 clones, roughly four fifths of them singletons. This CDR3 has 15 residues. Trimming took off 3 bases at V and 6 bases at J, with 17 bases between the two ends. The germline CDR1 and CDR2 sequences are SGHTA and FQGNSA. This receptor was identified in a woman aged 70-85 years with acute or convalescent COVID-19. The V and J genes are TRBV7-2 and TRBJ1-2; D remains ambiguous. The sample consisted of peripheral blood. The CDR3 protein is CASSFRGSREDGYTF. In DNA form, the CDR3 reads TGTGCCAGCAGCTTCCGCGGCTCCAGAGAGGATGGCTACACCTTC.